These 18 T cell receptor beta chains were all obtained from the same sample, sequenced in a study of identical twins (dated by TCRdb to about 2016). Library method: 5' RACE. These reads were obtained on an Illumina HiSeq 2000. TCRdb took the public reads, trimmed them with fastp at Q25, ran MiXCR for clone calling and kept in-frame beta chains. Each CDR3 protein gets just one entry, which takes the most common genes and DNA from the rows behind it. This sample is represented by some 200,000 distinct CDR3 sequences; about 7.5% of them were singletons. About 2% of the sample is held by the ten biggest clonotypes. This same sample was also part of a study on yellow fever vaccine responses in identical twins.

Sequenced input: memory (CD45RO+) T cells sorted from blood. Taken with the paper, the label for cell subset or site translates to: CD45RO+ enriched T cells. The source of these receptors is a woman aged 18-30 years in good health.

The CDR3 nucleotides are TGTGCCAGCAGCCAGTCGGGGGACAGTACCGGGGAGCTGTTTTTT. Translating it yields CASSQSGDSTGELFF. The rearrangement links TRBV4-2 to TRBJ2-2, with D possibly being TRBD1 (7 bases). The CDR3 consists of 15 residues. Germline CDR1 reads LGHNA; CDR2 reads YNFKEQ. V lost 3 bases and J 5 bases, leaving 13 bases between the germline ends.

The CDR3: CASSLSEALRADRADTQYF. The CDR3, as DNA: TGTGCCAGCAGTTTATCGGAGGCCCTGCGAGCGGACCGTGCAGATACGCAGTATTTT. The V call is TRBV27, the J call TRBJ2-3; D possibly corresponds to TRBD2 (5 bases). The length of the CDR3 is 19 residues. Germline assignment: CDR1 MNHEY and CDR2 SMNVEV (reference sequence). V was trimmed by 0 bases and J by 4 bases, leaving 23 bases between them.

This chain links TRBV18 with TRBJ1-2, with D unresolved. V lost 3 bases and J lost 4, with 9 bases in between. Germline assignment: CDR1 KGHSH and CDR2 LQKENI. There are 13 residues in the CDR3. DNA of the CDR3: TGTGCCAGCTCACCCGACGGCAGCTATGGCTACACCTTC. As protein: CASSPDGSYGYTF.

This clonotype was detected a few times. The chain couples TRBV20-1 to TRBJ2-7; 9 bases map to TRBD1. Germline CDR1 DFQATT, CDR2 SNEGSKA (reference sequence). V gave up 3 bases and J gave up 6 bases; unmatched junction bases: 6. The CDR3 is made up of 13 amino acids. The CDR3 DNA sequence: TGCAGTGCTAGGGGGACAGGGAACGGCGAGCAGTACTTC. Translating gives CSARGTGNGEQYF.

This clonotype was detected ten times or more. The chain links TRBV11-2 to TRBJ2-3; 9 bases align to TRBD2. The CDR3 has 18 amino acids. Unmatched junction bases numbered 11, after V lost 0 bases and J lost 4 bases. Germline CDR1 SGHAT, CDR2 FQNNGV. In DNA form, the CDR3 reads TGTGCCAGCAGCTTAGAGGCGGGGGGGCTTATTAGTCCAGATACGCAGTATTTT. Amino acids: CASSLEAGGLISPDTQYF.

This clonotype has a handful of counts. The genes are TRBV12-3 or TRBV12-4 and TRBJ2-2; TRBD1 might be the D (5 bases). The CDR3 sequence is 14 residues long. Trimming removed 8 bases from V and 3 bases from J, with 13 bases in between. CDR3 nucleotides: TGTGCCAGCCGACAGTTTCAGGACACCGGGGAGCTGTTTTTT. Translated, it gives CASRQFQDTGELFF.

The rearrangement joins TRBV29-1 to TRBJ2-1, with D perhaps TRBD1 (5 bases). The CDR3 extends over 12 amino acids. Germline lookup yields CDR1 SQVTM and CDR2 ANQGSEA. V was clipped by 7 bases and J by 4 bases, with 11 bases between them. The CDR3 bases are TGCAGCGCTATGACAGCGTACAATGAGCAGTTCTTC. Encoded protein: CSAMTAYNEQFF.

The CDR3 here is CASSSPTGIEQYF. CDR3 nucleotides: TGTGCCAGCAGTTCGCCGACAGGGATCGAGCAGTACTTC. This sequence joins TRBV6-6 and TRBJ2-7, with 7 positions matching TRBD1. This CDR3 comprises 13 residues. Germline CDR1 MNHNY, CDR2 SVGAGI (reference sequence). V was clipped by 4 bases and J by 6 bases; unmatched bases: 6.

The table lists this clonotype with many counts. This chain links TRBV27 with TRBJ2-5; possibly TRBD1 for D (6 bases). V lost 3 bases and J 2 bases, leaving 10 bases between the germline ends. The CDR3 consists of 14 residues. Germline CDR1 MNHEY, CDR2 SMNVEV (reference sequence). Here the CDR3 reads CASSLQGQQETQYF. The CDR3, as DNA: TGTGCCAGCAGTTTGCAGGGACAACAAGAGACCCAGTACTTC.

The V and J genes are TRBV7-2 and TRBJ1-1, with D unclear. CDR1 SGHTA and CDR2 FQGNSA come from the germline V gene. The length of the CDR3 is 13 residues. The ends were cut back, 5 bases at V and 3 bases at J, with 10 bases in the middle. The CDR3 bases are TGTGCCAGCAGCCCGTCGTTGGACACTGAAGCTTTCTTT. This translates into CASSPSLDTEAFF.

The chain carries TRBV6-1 and TRBJ1-1; D remains ambiguous. Trimming pared 2 bases from V and 1 base from J, leaving 5 bases between. Germline V gene sequence: CDR1 MNHNS, CDR2 SASEGT. CDR3 length: 13 residues. The DNA for the CDR3 is TGTGCCAGCAGTGAACGCGGGAACACTGAAGCTTTCTTT. Translation: CASSERGNTEAFF.

The V gene is TRBV15, the J gene TRBJ2-5; either TRBD1 or TRBD2 may supply D (5 bases each). This CDR3 has 15 amino acids. V lost 0 bases, J lost 3 bases, and 11 bases lay in between. Germline-derived CDR1 and CDR2 are LNHNV and YYDKDF (reference sequence). The CDR3 DNA reads as TGTGCCACCAGCAGAGATCGGGGCCGGGAAGAGACCCAGTACTTC. This encodes CATSRDRGREETQYF.

This clonotype was detected ten times or more. The J gene is TRBJ1-1, the V gene TRBV5-1; 10 bases are a match to TRBD1. This CDR3 contains 15 residues. The V gene's germline CDR1 is SGHRS and CDR2 YFSETQ. J gave up 4 bases and V 4 bases, and 7 bases lay outside the gene matches. CDR3 sequence: CASSDPGQGPTEAFF. CDR3 coding DNA: TGCGCCAGCAGCGATCCGGGACAGGGGCCCACTGAAGCTTTCTTT.

The chain uses TRBV5-1 and TRBJ2-3, with 8 bases fitting TRBD1. Germline V lookup: CDR1 SGHRS, CDR2 YFSETQ. The length of the CDR3 is 14 residues. Trimming cost V 4 bases and J 6 bases; bases outside gene matches: 7. The DNA for the CDR3 is TGCGCCAGCAGCCATCGCGACAGGGGTGATACGCAGTATTTT. It specifies CASSHRDRGDTQYF.

Many counts were recorded for this clonotype. J is TRBJ2-1 and V is TRBV20-1; 7 nucleotides match TRBD2. The CDR3 consists of 14 residues. From germline, CDR1 is DFQATT and CDR2 SNEGSKA (reference sequence). Trimming took 6 bases from V and 7 from J; bases not matched to a gene: 12. CDR3 in DNA: TGCAGTGCCACCGCGGGGACTAACACAAATGAGCAGTTCTTC. Translated: CSATAGTNTNEQFF.

This clonotype was picked up a small number of times. The V and J genes are TRBV28 and TRBJ2-5; no reliable D call. This CDR3 is built from 14 residues. The germline gives CDR1 MDHEN, CDR2 SYDVKM. V lost 5 bases and J 1 base, leaving 11 bases between the germline ends. The CDR3 nucleotides are TGTGCCAGCAGTCCCTCTGCCGTCCAAGAGACCCAGTACTTC. Amino acid sequence: CASSPSAVQETQYF.

In this sample, this clonotype turned up many times. The chain couples TRBV29-1 to TRBJ2-7; no clear D gene. The CDR3 totals 13 residues. Per germline, CDR1 SQVTM and CDR2 ANQGSEA. V shed 4 bases and J shed 0 bases, with 10 bases lying between them. The CDR3 region is CSVARQLSYEQYF. Written as DNA, the CDR3 is TGCAGCGTTGCCCGGCAGCTCTCCTACGAGCAGTACTTC.

V and J are TRBV9 and TRBJ2-7, with TRBD2 matching 11 bases. Losses at the gene ends were 1 base for V and 4 bases for J; bases not matched to a gene: 4. This CDR3 has 15 residues. In germline, CDR1 is SGDLS, CDR2 YYNGEE. In nucleotides, the CDR3 is TGTGCCAGCAGCGTATCTAGCGGGAGGAAATACGAGCAGTACTTC. Translating gives CASSVSSGRKYEQYF.